This is a list of T cell receptor beta chains from one sample in a study of blood T cell repertoires in COVID-19. Clones were sequenced by immunoSEQ multiplex PCR, and TCRdb holds only the in-frame ones, with some missing. The sample has about 190,000 clones; roughly 81% are singletons. What was sequenced was peripheral blood. Receptor source: a woman older than 75 with COVID-19, enrolled during active disease. CDR3s include the opening cysteine and the closing phenylalanine or tryptophan. D genes are given only for firm matches. Only some rows state a clone size, as once, few, many or a class for expanded clones.

>-|14|-|TRBJ2-1|TRBV7-2
TGTGCCAGCAGCTTAGCTCTGATGGCGGGTGAGCAGTTCTTC
CASSLALMAGEQFF
>few|13|-|TRBJ2-3|TRBV7-3
TGTGCCAGCAGCTTACGTCCCGGAGATACGCAGTATTTT
CASSLRPGDTQYF
>-|16|TRBD2|TRBJ2-5|TRBV7-9
TGTGCCAGCAGTCCAAGTAGCGGGGGGGCCTTTGAGACCCAGTACTTC
CASSPSSGGAFETQYF
>-|17|TRBD2|TRBJ2-1|TRBV5-6
TGTGCCAGCAGCGAGGGACTAGCGGACTACCCCTACAATGAGCAGTTCTTC
CASSEGLADYPYNEQFF
>medium-sized|16|TRBD2|TRBJ2-3|TRBV24-1
TGTGCCACCAGTGACGTAGCGGGGAAAAGCACAGATACGCAGTATTTT
CATSDVAGKSTDTQYF
>-|14|-|TRBJ1-5|TRBV18
TGTGCCAGCTCACCCACGGGGGGCAGACAGCCCCAGCATTTT
CASSPTGGRQPQHF
>-|15|-|TRBJ1-3|TRBV21-1
TGTGCCAGCAGCAAGGGGAGGAATTCTGGAAACACCATATATTTT
CASSKGRNSGNTIYF
>once|16|TRBD2|TRBJ2-1|TRBV11-3
TGTGCCAGCAGTCCGCCTGGACTAGCGGGAGGCGGTGAGCAGTTCTTC
CASSPPGLAGGGEQFF
>-|15|-|TRBJ2-1|TRBV2
TGTGCCAGCAGGGAGGGACTGAACTCCTACAATGAGCAGTTCTTC
CASREGLNSYNEQFF
>-|15|-|TRBJ2-1|TRBV9
TGTGCCAGCAGCGTAGACCAGCGGACCTACAATGAGCAGTTCTTC
CASSVDQRTYNEQFF
>-|14|TRBD1|TRBJ1-6|TRBV30
TGTGCCTGCTCCGGGACAGCTTATAATTCACCCCTCCACTTT
CACSGTAYNSPLHF
>-|13|-|TRBJ1-2|TRBV19
TGTGCCAGTAGTGTAACAGGGCGCGGTGGCTACACCTTC
CASSVTGRGGYTF
>-|16|-|TRBJ2-7|TRBV4-3
TGCGCCAGCAGCCAAGAATCCCAGAATTTTCCCTACGAGCAGTACTTC
CASSQESQNFPYEQYF
>-|13|-|TRBJ1-6|TRBV2
TGTGCCAGCAGTGAGAGCCGTGCTTCACCCCTCCACTTT
CASSESRASPLHF
>-|15|TRBD1|TRBJ2-2|TRBV29-1
TGCAGCGTTGAAGATGGGACAGGATCCCCCGGGGAGCTGTTTTTT
CSVEDGTGSPGELFF
>-|14|TRBD1|TRBJ2-7|TRBV11-2
TGTGCCAGCAGCTCGGGACAGGGCCACTACGAGCAGTACTTC
CASSSGQGHYEQYF